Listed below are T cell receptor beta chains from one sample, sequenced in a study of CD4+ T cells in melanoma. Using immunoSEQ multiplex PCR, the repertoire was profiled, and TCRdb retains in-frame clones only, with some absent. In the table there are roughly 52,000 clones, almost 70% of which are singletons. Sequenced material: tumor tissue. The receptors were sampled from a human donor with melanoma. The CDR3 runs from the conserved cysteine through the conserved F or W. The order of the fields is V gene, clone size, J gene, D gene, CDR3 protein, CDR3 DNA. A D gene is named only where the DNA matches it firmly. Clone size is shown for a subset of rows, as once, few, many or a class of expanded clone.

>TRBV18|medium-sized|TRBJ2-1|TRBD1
CASSPSPGQGSSYNEQFF
TGTGCCAGCTCACCATCTCCGGGACAGGGTAGCTCCTACAATGAGCAGTTCTTC
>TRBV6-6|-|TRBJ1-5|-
CASSSQGEPQHF
TGTGCCAGCAGTTCACAGGGTGAGCCCCAGCATTTT
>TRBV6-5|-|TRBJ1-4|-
CASRPSPRGHEKLFF
TGTGCCAGCAGGCCGAGCCCCAGGGGCCATGAAAAACTGTTTTTT
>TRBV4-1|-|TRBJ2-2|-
CASSRTVKRDTGELFF
TGCGCCAGCAGCCGAACGGTAAAGAGGGACACCGGGGAGCTGTTTTTT
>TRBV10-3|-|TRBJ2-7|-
CAIGGGPIVYEQYF
TGTGCCATTGGAGGGGGGCCAATCGTGTACGAGCAGTACTTC
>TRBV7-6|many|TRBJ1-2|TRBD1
CASSQRGGGRSNYGYTF
TGTGCCAGCAGTCAGAGGGGAGGGGGCCGTTCTAACTATGGCTACACCTTC
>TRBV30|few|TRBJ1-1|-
CAWRSREGTEAFF
TGTGCCTGGCGGTCCAGGGAGGGCACTGAAGCTTTCTTT
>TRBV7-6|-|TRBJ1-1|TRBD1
CASSPGTGVEAFF
TGTGCCAGCAGCCCCGGGACAGGGGTTGAAGCTTTCTTT
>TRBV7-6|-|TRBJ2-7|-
CASSLAAAPPYEQYF
TGTGCCAGCAGCTTAGCCGCAGCCCCCCCCTACGAGCAGTACTTC
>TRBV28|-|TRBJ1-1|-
CASSLPLYEAFF
TGTGCCAGCAGTTTACCCCTCTATGAAGCTTTCTTT
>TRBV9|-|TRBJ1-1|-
CASRPGLSEVFSEAFF
TGTGCCAGCAGACCGGGCCTCAGCGAGGTATTCTCTGAAGCTTTCTTT
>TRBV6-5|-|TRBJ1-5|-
CASSYSQQGGQPQHF
TGTGCCAGCAGTTACTCCCAACAGGGAGGACAGCCCCAGCATTTT
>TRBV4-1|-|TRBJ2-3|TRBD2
CASSQGPSGGARSTDTQYF
TGCGCCAGCAGCCAAGGCCCTAGCGGGGGGGCCCGATCCACAGATACGCAGTATTTT
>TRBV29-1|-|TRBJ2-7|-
CSVEFGGTYEQYF
TGCAGCGTTGAATTCGGCGGGACCTACGAGCAGTACTTC
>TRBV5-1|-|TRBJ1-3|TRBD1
CASSLGTGSSSGNTIYF
TGCGCCAGCAGCTTAGGGACAGGGTCCTCCTCTGGAAACACCATATATTTT
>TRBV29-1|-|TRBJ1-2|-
CSVVLQGTYGYTF
TGCAGCGTAGTCCTCCAGGGGACCTATGGCTACACCTTC
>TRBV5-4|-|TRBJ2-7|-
CASSLGPQNVF
TGTGCCAGCAGCTTGGGACCACAGAATGTTTTC
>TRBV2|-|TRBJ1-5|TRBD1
CASSRQGFSNQPQHF
TGTGCCAGCAGCAGACAGGGCTTTAGCAATCAGCCCCAGCATTTT
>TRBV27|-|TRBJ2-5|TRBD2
CASSFRSSGQETQYF
TGTGCCAGCAGTTTTAGGTCTAGCGGGCAAGAGACCCAGTACTTC
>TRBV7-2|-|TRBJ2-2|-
CASSSLGTPRQGFRKLFF
TGTGCCAGCAGCTCACTCGGGACACCCCGTCAAGGGTTCAGGAAGCTGTTTTTT
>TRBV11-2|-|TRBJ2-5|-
CASRTLVAETQYF
TGTGCCAGCAGAACCCTGGTCGCAGAGACCCAGTACTTC
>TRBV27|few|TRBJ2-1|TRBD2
CASSSGASYNEQFF
TGTGCCAGTAGTAGCGGGGCATCCTACAATGAGCAGTTCTTC
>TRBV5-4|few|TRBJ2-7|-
CASTLGGAYEQYF
TGTGCCAGCACCTTGGGTGGGGCTTACGAGCAGTACTTC
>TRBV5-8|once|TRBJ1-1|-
CASSLWSGQGTTEAFF
TGTGCCAGCAGCTTGTGGTCCGGCCAGGGTACCACTGAAGCTTTCTTT
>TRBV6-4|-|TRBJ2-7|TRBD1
CASRPGQLYEQYF
TGTGCCAGCAGGCCGGGACAGCTATACGAGCAGTACTTC
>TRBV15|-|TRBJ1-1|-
CATSISGHLNTEAFF
TGTGCCACCAGCATTTCGGGACACCTGAACACTGAAGCTTTCTTT
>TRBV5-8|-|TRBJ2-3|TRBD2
CASSQAGTSVFTDTQYF
TGTGCCAGCAGCCAGGCTGGGACTAGCGTATTCACAGATACGCAGTATTTT
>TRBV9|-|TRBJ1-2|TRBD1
CASSGDRVGGYTF
TGTGCCAGCAGCGGTGACAGGGTAGGCGGCTACACCTTC
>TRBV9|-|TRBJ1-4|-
CASSTGVPTGEKLFF
TGTGCCAGCAGCACCGGGGTTCCCACGGGTGAAAAACTGTTTTTT
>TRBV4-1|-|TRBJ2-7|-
CASSQAPDSLYEQYF
TGCGCCAGCAGCCAAGCCCCGGACAGCCTCTACGAGCAGTACTTC
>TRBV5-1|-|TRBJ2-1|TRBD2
CASSLTSGAIHEQFF
TGCGCCAGCAGCTTGACTAGCGGGGCCATCCATGAGCAGTTCTTC
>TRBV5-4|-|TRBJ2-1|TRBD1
CASSSNGQVKNHEQFF
TGTGCCAGCAGCTCCAACGGACAGGTCAAGAACCATGAGCAGTTCTTC
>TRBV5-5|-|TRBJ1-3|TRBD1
CASSSSGGAGNTIYF
TGTGCCAGCAGCTCCTCAGGGGGCGCGGGAAACACCATATATTTT
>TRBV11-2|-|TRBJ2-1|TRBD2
CASSPTSGFEQFF
TGTGCCAGCAGCCCGACTAGCGGGTTTGAGCAGTTCTTC
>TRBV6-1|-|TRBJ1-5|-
CASSQGGTGNQPQHF
TGTGCCAGCAGTCAAGGGGGGACCGGCAATCAGCCCCAGCATTTT
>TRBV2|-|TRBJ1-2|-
CASTPGARTYGYTF
TGTGCCAGCACTCCAGGGGCGCGAACCTATGGCTACACCTTC
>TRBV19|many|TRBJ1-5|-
CASSPGPNQPQHF
TGTGCCAGTAGTCCCGGGCCCAATCAGCCCCAGCATTTT
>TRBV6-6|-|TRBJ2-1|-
CASSPTWEPYNEQFF
TGTGCCAGCAGTCCTACCTGGGAACCATACAATGAGCAGTTCTTC
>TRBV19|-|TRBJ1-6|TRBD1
CASIRTGGNSPLHF
TGTGCCAGTATCCGGACAGGGGGTAATTCACCCCTCCACTTT
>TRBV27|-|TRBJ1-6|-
CASSWRQYNSPLHF
TGTGCCAGCAGTTGGAGGCAGTATAATTCACCCCTCCACTTT
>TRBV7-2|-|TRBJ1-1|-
CASSEDRSEAFF
TGTGCCAGCAGCGAAGACAGGTCTGAAGCTTTCTTT
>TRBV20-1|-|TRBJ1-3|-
CSARGGNTIYF
TGCAGTGCTAGAGGAGGAAACACCATATATTTT
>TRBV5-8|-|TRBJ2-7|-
CASRKPGSRSYEQYF
TGTGCCAGCAGAAAACCGGGATCCCGCTCCTACGAGCAGTACTTC
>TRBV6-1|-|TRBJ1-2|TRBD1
CASSPRTGWDWGYTF
TGTGCCAGCAGTCCGCGGACAGGATGGGACTGGGGCTACACCTTC
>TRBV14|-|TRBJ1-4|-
CASSETYGIHLFF
TGTGCCAGCAGCGAGACTTACGGGATTCATCTGTTTTTT
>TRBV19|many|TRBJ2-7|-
CASSIRHLSYEQYF
TGTGCCAGTAGTATTCGACACCTCTCCTACGAGCAGTACTTC
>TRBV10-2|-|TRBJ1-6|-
CASSVTQGTLDSPLHF
TGCGCCAGCAGTGTAACACAGGGAACCCTAGATTCACCCCTCCACTTT
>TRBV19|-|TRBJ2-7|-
CATGFGGGSYEQYF
TGTGCCACCGGATTCGGGGGCGGGTCCTACGAGCAGTACTTC
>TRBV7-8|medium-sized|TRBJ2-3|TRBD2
CASSQSRGLAGGGSDTQYF
TGTGCCAGCAGCCAATCTAGGGGACTAGCGGGGGGGGGCTCAGATACGCAGTATTTT
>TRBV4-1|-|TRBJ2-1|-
CASSHRDDNEQFF
TGCGCCAGCAGCCACCGGGACGACAATGAGCAGTTCTTC
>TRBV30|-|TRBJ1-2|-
CAWDRSYGYTF
TGTGCCTGGGACAGGAGCTATGGCTACACCTTC
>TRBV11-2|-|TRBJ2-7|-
CASSSGFRNEQYF
TGTGCCAGCAGTTCGGGCTTTAGGAACGAGCAGTACTTC
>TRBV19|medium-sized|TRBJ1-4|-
CASSSGTANEKLFF
TGTGCCAGTAGTAGCGGGACGGCTAATGAAAAACTGTTTTTT
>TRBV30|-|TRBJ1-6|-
CAWSAGGVNNSPLHF
TGTGCCTGGAGTGCTGGGGGGGTTAATAATTCACCCCTCCACTTT
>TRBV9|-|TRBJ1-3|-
CASSVGEGFGNTIYF
TGTGCCAGCAGCGTAGGGGAGGGGTTTGGAAACACCATATATTTT
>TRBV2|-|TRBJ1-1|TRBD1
CASSVRQGGTEAFF
TGTGCCAGCAGCGTAAGACAGGGGGGCACTGAAGCTTTCTTT
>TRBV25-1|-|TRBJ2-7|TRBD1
CASSPQGAGYEQYF
TGTGCCAGCAGTCCACAGGGGGCCGGCTACGAGCAGTACTTC
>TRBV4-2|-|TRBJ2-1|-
CASSLSGPWNEQFF
TGTGCCAGCAGCCTCAGTGGTCCCTGGAATGAGCAGTTCTTC